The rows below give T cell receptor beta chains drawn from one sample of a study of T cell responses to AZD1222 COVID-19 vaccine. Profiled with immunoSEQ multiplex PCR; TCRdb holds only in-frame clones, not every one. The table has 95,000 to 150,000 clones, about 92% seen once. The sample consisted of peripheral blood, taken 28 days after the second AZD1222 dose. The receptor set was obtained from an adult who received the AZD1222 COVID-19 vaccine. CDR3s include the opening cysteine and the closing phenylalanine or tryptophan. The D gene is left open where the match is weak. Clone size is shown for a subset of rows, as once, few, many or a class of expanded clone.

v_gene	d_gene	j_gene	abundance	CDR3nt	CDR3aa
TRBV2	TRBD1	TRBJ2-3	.	TGTGCCAGCAGTGGGACAGGGACCAGTACGCAGTATTTT	CASSGTGTSTQYF
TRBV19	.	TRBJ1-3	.	TGTGCCAGTAGTAGGACGGCGCTAGACGGAAACACCATATATTTT	CASSRTALDGNTIYF
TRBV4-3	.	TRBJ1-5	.	TGCGCCAGCAGCCAAGGCCCGAATCAGCCCCAGCATTTT	CASSQGPNQPQHF
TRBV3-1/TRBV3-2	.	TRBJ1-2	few	TGTGCCAGCAGCCAAGAGGAGGGGCACTATGGCTACACCTTC	CASSQEEGHYGYTF
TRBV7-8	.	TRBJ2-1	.	TGTGCCAGCAGCTTAGCTGGGGGTGTTGAGCAGTTCTTC	CASSLAGGVEQFF
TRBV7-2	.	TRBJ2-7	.	TGTGCCAGCAGCTTAGAATTAGCTAGCCACGAGCAGTACTTC	CASSLELASHEQYF
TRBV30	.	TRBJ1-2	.	TGTGCCTGGAGTGTTTGGGGCCACTATGGCTACACCTTC	CAWSVWGHYGYTF
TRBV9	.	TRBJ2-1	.	TGTGCCAGCAGCGTAGTAGAGTCTAGTGGCCATGAGCAGTTCTTC	CASSVVESSGHEQFF
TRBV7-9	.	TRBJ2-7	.	TGTGCCAGCAGCTCCGGCGGGACAGACTACGAGCAGTACTTC	CASSSGGTDYEQYF
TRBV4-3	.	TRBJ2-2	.	TGCGCCAGCAGCCAAGACCCGGGCAGGAGCACCGGGGAGCTGTTTTTT	CASSQDPGRSTGELFF
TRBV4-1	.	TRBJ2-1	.	TGCGCCAGCAGCCTAACAGGAGGGGCACGCTACAATGAGCAGTTCTTC	CASSLTGGARYNEQFF
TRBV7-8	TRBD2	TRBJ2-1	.	TGTGCCAGCAGCTCTGCGACTAGCGGGGCGCACAATGAGCAGTTCTTC	CASSSATSGAHNEQFF
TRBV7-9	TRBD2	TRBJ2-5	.	TGTGCCAGCAGTCGGACTAGCGGGAGTGTTGAAGAGACCCAGTACTTC	CASSRTSGSVEETQYF
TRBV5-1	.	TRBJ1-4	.	TGCGCCAGCAGCCCTAGGATCTCAGGGGCCCAAAAACTGTTTTTT	CASSPRISGAQKLFF
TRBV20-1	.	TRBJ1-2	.	TGCAGTGCTAGTACGGGAATTACTTATGGCTACACCTTC	CSASTGITYGYTF
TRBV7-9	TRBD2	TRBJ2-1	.	TGTGCCAGCAGCTTAGTTGAACTAGCGGGAGGCCCCTACAATGAGCAGTTCTTC	CASSLVELAGGPYNEQFF
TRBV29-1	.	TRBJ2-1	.	TGCAGCGTTGGTGGAGGACTCTACAATGAGCAGTTCTTC	CSVGGGLYNEQFF
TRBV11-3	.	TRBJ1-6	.	TGTGCCAGCAGCTTAGGACGGATAAATTCACCCCTCCACTTT	CASSLGRINSPLHF
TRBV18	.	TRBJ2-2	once	TGTGCCAGCTCACCACTCTCCGGACAGCGGGCCGGGGAGCTGTTTTTT	CASSPLSGQRAGELFF
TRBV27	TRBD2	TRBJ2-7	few	TGTGCCAGCAGCTCAGGCTTTAGCGGGAGGGCCGGCGAGCAGTACTTC	CASSSGFSGRAGEQYF
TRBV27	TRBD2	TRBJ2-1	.	TGTGCCACCGCGGGGGGCGGCTCCTACAATGAGCAGTTCTTC	CATAGGGSYNEQFF
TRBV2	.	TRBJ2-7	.	TGTGCCAGCAGTACGAGCTCCTACGAGCAGTACTTC	CASSTSSYEQYF
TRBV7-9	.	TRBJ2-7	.	TGTGCCAGCAGCCAAACCAGGGGCCTAGCTCCATACGAGCAGTACTTC	CASSQTRGLAPYEQYF
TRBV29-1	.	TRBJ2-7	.	TGCAGCGTGATAGCGGATCTATCGCCTTACGAGCAGTACTTC	CSVIADLSPYEQYF
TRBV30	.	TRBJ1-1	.	TGTGCCTGGAGTACTGGAACACACTCGAACACTGAAGCTTTCTTT	CAWSTGTHSNTEAFF